This T cell receptor beta chain was identified during a study of T cells after yellow fever vaccination. This CDR3 contains 12 residues. V lost 3 bases and J 9 bases, leaving 9 bases between the germline ends. The V gene's germline CDR1 is LNHDA and CDR2 SQIVND (reference sequence). TCRdb reprocessed the 5' RACE reads via MiXCR and lists one record per CDR3 protein. The sample carries around 610,000 distinct CDR3 sequences, about 13% recorded once. As regards this clonotype: Since no conserved phenylalanine or tryptophan closes the CDR3, a read error is the likely cause.

The source of this sequence is a young man who received the YFV17D yellow fever vaccine. J is TRBJ2-1 and V is TRBV19; D call uncertain. Sequencing used PBMCs, obtained on the day of the yellow fever booster vaccination. CDR3 in DNA: TGTGCCAGTAGTATTATTTTAGGTGAGCAGTTCTCC. Translated: CASSIILGEQFS.